These T cell receptor beta chains were read from a single sample in a study of T-cell reconstitution after alpha-beta-depleted transplantation in children. TCRdb reprocessed the PCR reads via MiXCR and lists one record per CDR3 protein. Among some 550,000 distinct CDR3 sequences listed, about 16% were seen once. The sample was PBMCs from the stem cell graft donor, taken from the stem cell graft. The receptors were sampled from a human donor who donated a stem cell graft to a child with acute lymphoblastic leukemia. CDR3s include the opening cysteine and the closing phenylalanine or tryptophan. A D gene is named only where the DNA matches it firmly. The listing skips clone size in some rows; elsewhere it reads once, few, many or a size class.

D | J | V | size | DNA | CDR3
TRBD1 | TRBJ2-7 | TRBV19 | few | TGTGCCACCACAGGGGGACTCGTATACGAGCAGTACTTC | CATTGGLVYEQYF
TRBD1 | TRBJ2-1 | TRBV18 | . | TGTGCCAGCTCACCAAAGTCGCGAGCGGACAGGACCTACAATGAGCAGTTCTTC | CASSPKSRADRTYNEQFF
. | TRBJ1-3 | TRBV7-8 | . | TGTGCCAGCAGCTCATACAGGTTTGCCGGCGTCTCTGGAAACACCATATATTTT | CASSSYRFAGVSGNTIYF
. | TRBJ2-5 | TRBV7-9 | few | TGTGCCAGCAGCCAGACCGAGGAGACCCAGTACTTC | CASSQTEETQYF
. | TRBJ1-1 | TRBV6-2/TRBV6-3 | few | TGTGCCAGCAGCGGCTGGGGGGGTCGCACTGAAGCTTTCTTT | CASSGWGGRTEAFF
. | TRBJ2-7 | TRBV4-1 | few | TGCGCCAGCAGCCAATCGGGCTTCGGGAGCTCCTACGAGCAGTACTTC | CASSQSGFGSSYEQYF
. | TRBJ2-7 | TRBV6-4 | . | TGTGCCAGCAGTGACTCGAGTAAACCCTCCTACGAGCAGTACTTC | CASSDSSKPSYEQYF
TRBD2 | TRBJ2-1 | TRBV24-1 | few | TGTGCCACCAGGGGACTAGCGGGTGATGAGCAGTTCTTC | CATRGLAGDEQFF
TRBD1 | TRBJ1-6 | TRBV27 | few | TGTGCCAGCAGTACGTTTTGGACAGGCGGGACCCTCTCGTCCCTCCACTTT | CASSTFWTGGTLSSLHF
. | TRBJ2-1 | TRBV7-2 | few | TGTGCCAGCAGCCCCCGGGGTACGCCCAGCTCCTACAATGAGCAGTTCTTC | CASSPRGTPSSYNEQFF
TRBD2 | TRBJ2-5 | TRBV25-1 | . | TGTGCCAGCACCTCCTGGGGGGGAGGCGAGACCCAGTACTTC | CASTSWGGGETQYF
. | TRBJ1-1 | TRBV20-1 | . | TGCAGCCAGGGTCGAAGGGGAAGGGGGATGAACACTGAAGCTTTCTTT | CSQGRRGRGMNTEAFF
. | TRBJ2-7 | TRBV20-1 | . | TGCAGTGCTAGCGAACAGGCCTCACTCGAGCAGTACTTC | CSASEQASLEQYF
. | TRBJ1-1 | TRBV5-5 | . | TGTGCCAGCAGCTTGGCCGGAGGCAGTACCACTGAAGCTTTCTTT | CASSLAGGSTTEAFF
. | TRBJ2-3 | TRBV20-1 | . | TGCAGTGCTAGAGTTGCGGACATGGCGGATACGCAGTATTTT | CSARVADMADTQYF
. | TRBJ1-3 | TRBV7-9 | . | TGTGCCAGCAGCTTAGAGTCCTCTAAAGGAAACACCATATATTTT | CASSLESSKGNTIYF
TRBD1 | TRBJ2-2 | TRBV10-3 | few | TGTGCCATCTCGGGACAGGGGATTAACACCGGGGAGCTGTTTTTT | CAISGQGINTGELFF
. | TRBJ2-7 | TRBV7-9 | . | TGTGCCAGCAGCCGAAGAGGGGAACCCTACGAGCAGTACTTC | CASSRRGEPYEQYF
. | TRBJ1-1 | TRBV3-1 | . | TGTGCCAGCAGCCCAAAAGGTTTTATGAACACTGAAGCTTTCTTT | CASSPKGFMNTEAFF
. | TRBJ2-7 | TRBV20-1 | . | TGCAGTGCTAGTGGGACGGTGTCCTACGAGCAGTACTTC | CSASGTVSYEQYF
. | TRBJ2-5 | TRBV5-1 | few | TGCGCCAGCAGCTTGGCCAATGGCCGTGGTAGGGAGACCCAGTACTTC | CASSLANGRGRETQYF
. | TRBJ2-3 | TRBV18 | . | TGTGCCACAGAGGGCCTCGCAGATACGCAGTATTTT | CATEGLADTQYF
. | TRBJ2-1 | TRBV7-9 | few | TGTGCCAGCAGCCAGCCCCTAGGGGCCTACAATGAGCAGTTCTTC | CASSQPLGAYNEQFF
TRBD2 | TRBJ2-3 | TRBV5-4 | . | TGTGCCAGCAGCTCCGGGACTAGCCGAGATACGCAGTATTTT | CASSSGTSRDTQYF
TRBD2 | TRBJ2-7 | TRBV7-9 | few | TGTGCCAGGCAAAGCGGGACCGAGCAGTACTTC | CARQSGTEQYF
TRBD1 | TRBJ1-5 | TRBV18 | once | TGTGCCAGCTCCTCCAGACAGGGACGACAGCCCCAGCATTTT | CASSSRQGRQPQHF
TRBD2 | TRBJ2-7 | TRBV10-1 | few | TGCGCCAGCAGTGGAGCGGGAGGACTCTCCTACGAGCAGTACTTC | CASSGAGGLSYEQYF
. | TRBJ2-3 | TRBV12-3/TRBV12-4 | many | TGTGCCAGCAGTTTACGACTTGATACGCAGTATTTT | CASSLRLDTQYF
TRBD1 | TRBJ1-1 | TRBV4-1 | . | TGCGCCAGCAGCCAAGGTCCAGGGGGCACTGAAGCTTTCTTT | CASSQGPGGTEAFF
TRBD1 | TRBJ2-3 | TRBV15 | . | TGTGCCACCAGCATCGAGGGGGCTGGTACGCAGTATTTT | CATSIEGAGTQYF
TRBD2 | TRBJ2-2 | TRBV7-7 | few | TGTGCCAGCAGCCCGGGACTATCGAACACCGGGGAGCTGTTTTTT | CASSPGLSNTGELFF
TRBD1 | TRBJ1-1 | TRBV12-3/TRBV12-4 | . | TGTGCCAGCAATCTTTGGACTGACAGGGGGCCTGAAGCTTTCTTT | CASNLWTDRGPEAFF
TRBD1 | TRBJ1-2 | TRBV12-3/TRBV12-4 | few | TGTGCCAGCAGTTTAGCGTGGGACAGGGCTAACTATGGCTACACCTTC | CASSLAWDRANYGYTF
TRBD1 | TRBJ2-1 | TRBV12-3/TRBV12-4 | few | TGTGCCAGCAGGGGGACAGGGTACAATGAGCAGTTCTTC | CASRGTGYNEQFF
TRBD2 | TRBJ2-1 | TRBV2 | . | TGTGCCAGCAGTGAAATCCCTAGCGGGAGTGCGGATGGGCAGTTCTTC | CASSEIPSGSADGQFF
. | TRBJ2-3 | TRBV6-4 | . | TGTGCCAGCAGTGACAGGCCTAGCGAGGGTGCAGATACGCAGTATTTT | CASSDRPSEGADTQYF
TRBD1 | TRBJ2-7 | TRBV20-1 | . | TGCAGTGCTAGGTCCCGGGACAGCCTATACGAGCAGTACTTC | CSARSRDSLYEQYF
TRBD1 | TRBJ2-1 | TRBV13 | . | TGTGCCAGCCAGGGGGCTTTCTCGTACAATGAGCAGTTCTTC | CASQGAFSYNEQFF
TRBD2 | TRBJ2-1 | TRBV19 | few | TGTGCCAGTAGTATAGTAGCGACTAGCGCCTACAATGAGCAGTTCTTC | CASSIVATSAYNEQFF
. | TRBJ1-2 | TRBV29-1 | . | TGCAGCGCATTGGTGGAGACAGAGATTGATGGCTACACCTTC | CSALVETEIDGYTF
. | TRBJ2-6 | TRBV3-1 | . | TGTGCCAGCAGCCGAGGACAGTCTGGGGCCAACGTCCTGACTTTC | CASSRGQSGANVLTF
. | TRBJ2-5 | TRBV12-3/TRBV12-4 | . | TGTGCCAGCAGTTTACCCCTAGGTAGCATGGAGACCCAGTACTTC | CASSLPLGSMETQYF